A selection of T cell receptor beta chains follows, all from one sample in a study of T cells in Graves' hyperthyroidism and ophthalmopathy. A single record per CDR3 protein comes from TCRdb applying MiXCR to the multiplex PCR reads. The sample carries about 250,000 distinct CDR3 sequences, roughly 22% recorded once. The specimen was blood. These receptors came from a woman in her 40s with Graves' ophthalmopathy. The CDR3 runs from the conserved cysteine through the conserved F or W. The D gene is left open where the match is weak. A clone size is listed for some rows: how often the clone was seen (once, few, many), or a class if it is expanded.

many | TRBJ2-7 | TRBV5-1 | - | 17 | CASSRTPGTPGHYEQYF | TGCGCCAGCAGCCGAACTCCCGGGACCCCCGGGCACTACGAGCAGTACTTC
- | TRBJ2-7 | TRBV20-1 | TRBD1 | 13 | CSASGTDTYEQYF | TGCAGTGCTTCCGGGACAGATACCTACGAGCAGTACTTC
many | TRBJ2-7 | TRBV6-5 | - | 13 | CASSYGDLGEQYF | TGTGCCAGCAGTTACGGGGACCTGGGGGAGCAGTACTTC
- | TRBJ2-7 | TRBV12-3/TRBV12-4 | TRBD1 | 14 | CASSPGTGGSEQYF | TGTGCCAGCAGTCCAGGGACAGGGGGCTCCGAGCAGTACTTC
once | TRBJ2-7 | TRBV12-3/TRBV12-4 | - | 13 | CASSLQRTHEQYF | TGTGCCAGCAGTCTACAGAGGACCCACGAGCAGTACTTC
- | TRBJ1-5 | TRBV20-1 | - | 12 | CSAWTGNQPQHF | TGCAGTGCCTGGACAGGCAATCAGCCCCAGCATTTT
many | TRBJ2-7 | TRBV10-1 | - | 13 | CASSEWGSYEQYF | TGCGCCAGCAGTGAGTGGGGGAGCTACGAGCAGTACTTC
many | TRBJ2-5 | TRBV9 | TRBD2 | 17 | CASSPWIAGGPKETQYF | TGTGCCAGCAGCCCCTGGATAGCGGGAGGGCCGAAGGAGACCCAGTACTTC
many | TRBJ2-2 | TRBV20-1 | TRBD2 | 14 | CSASSGRGVGELFF | TGCAGTGCTTCTAGCGGGAGGGGTGTCGGGGAGCTGTTTTTT
- | TRBJ2-7 | TRBV29-1 | TRBD1 | 14 | CSVGTDQPYYEQYF | TGCAGCGTGGGGACAGACCAACCCTACTACGAGCAGTACTTC
many | TRBJ1-2 | TRBV20-1 | TRBD1 | 16 | CSANFLQIQGVWGYTF | TGCAGTGCTAATTTTCTTCAGATACAGGGGGTATGGGGCTACACCTTC
- | TRBJ2-1 | TRBV3-1 | - | 12 | CASSLLKGEQFF | TGTGCCAGCAGCCTCCTTAAGGGCGAGCAGTTCTTC
many | TRBJ1-6 | TRBV12-3/TRBV12-4 | TRBD1 | 15 | CASSPRQGNNSPLHF | TGTGCCAGCAGTCCAAGACAGGGCAACAATTCACCCCTCCACTTT
many | TRBJ2-7 | TRBV27 | TRBD2 | 16 | CASSSVAGGPSYEQYF | TGTGCCAGCAGTTCCGTAGCGGGAGGGCCCTCCTACGAGCAGTACTTC
many | TRBJ2-7 | TRBV29-1 | - | 12 | CSVEDGGDEQYF | TGCAGCGTTGAAGATGGAGGGGACGAGCAGTACTTC
many | TRBJ1-2 | TRBV2 | - | 12 | CASSEQGYGYTF | TGTGCCAGCAGTGAACAGGGCTATGGCTACACCTTC
few | TRBJ2-6 | TRBV30 | TRBD1 | 15 | CAWRTGGTGANILTF | TGTGCCTGGAGAACAGGGGGCACTGGGGCCAACATCCTGACTTTC
few | TRBJ2-7 | TRBV2 | - | 15 | CASSYFNRDTYEQYF | TGTGCCAGCAGCTATTTTAACCGGGACACCTACGAGCAGTACTTC
many | TRBJ1-1 | TRBV25-1 | - | 13 | CASSGLGGTEAFF | TGTGCCAGCAGTGGGTTGGGGGGCACTGAAGCTTTCTTT
many | TRBJ2-2 | TRBV4-2 | - | 15 | CASSQGRQPTGELFF | TGTGCCAGCAGCCAAGGCCGACAACCCACCGGGGAGCTGTTTTTT
many | TRBJ2-2 | TRBV28 | - | 16 | CASSLWKGTNTGELFF | TGTGCCAGCAGTTTATGGAAGGGGACGAACACCGGGGAGCTGTTTTTT
- | TRBJ2-7 | TRBV7-8 | TRBD1 | 14 | CASSFGTDQYEQYF | TGTGCCAGCAGCTTCGGGACAGATCAATACGAGCAGTACTTC
few | TRBJ1-1 | TRBV5-1 | - | 13 | CASSERGVAEAFF | TGCGCCAGCAGCGAGCGGGGGGTCGCTGAAGCTTTCTTT
many | TRBJ2-7 | TRBV29-1 | TRBD2 | 14 | CSVEGGLAGNEQYF | TGCAGCGTTGAGGGGGGACTAGCGGGAAATGAGCAGTACTTC
many | TRBJ1-1 | TRBV6-4 | - | 14 | CATPGGAMNTEAFF | TGTGCGACCCCTGGGGGGGCGATGAACACTGAAGCTTTCTTT
few | TRBJ1-1 | TRBV18 | TRBD1 | 16 | CASSPQQGQGATEAFF | TGTGCCAGCTCACCTCAACAAGGACAGGGGGCCACTGAAGCTTTCTTT
many | TRBJ2-7 | TRBV30 | - | 11 | CAWSRDGEQYF | TGTGCCTGGAGCAGGGATGGGGAGCAGTACTTC
many | TRBJ1-1 | TRBV20-1 | - | 14 | CSAIETGMNTEAFF | TGCAGTGCTATTGAAACAGGGATGAACACTGAAGCTTTCTTT
few | TRBJ2-7 | TRBV5-1 | - | 16 | CASSPKSGTGLNEQYF | TGCGCCAGCAGCCCAAAGTCCGGGACGGGTCTGAACGAGCAGTACTTC
- | TRBJ2-5 | TRBV6-2/TRBV6-3 | TRBD2 | 16 | CASTSSGLAGVKTQYF | TGTGCCAGCACCTCTTCGGGACTAGCGGGAGTGAAGACCCAGTACTTC
many | TRBJ2-7 | TRBV5-1 | TRBD2 | 16 | CASSLGASGSNYEQYF | TGCGCCAGCAGCTTGGGAGCTAGCGGGAGTAACTACGAGCAGTACTTC
- | TRBJ1-5 | TRBV7-9 | - | 15 | CASSLVGQGNQPQHF | TGTGCCAGCAGCTTAGTCGGGCAGGGAAATCAGCCCCAGCATTTT
many | TRBJ1-2 | TRBV6-5 | - | 13 | CASSYKADWGYTF | TGTGCCAGCAGTTATAAAGCCGACTGGGGCTACACCTTC
many | TRBJ2-7 | TRBV3-1 | - | 13 | CASSQVRPYEQYF | TGTGCCAGCAGCCAAGTTCGACCCTACGAGCAGTACTTC
- | TRBJ1-1 | TRBV6-1 | - | 15 | CASSEVQGIGTEAFF | TGTGCCAGCAGTGAAGTCCAGGGGATTGGCACTGAAGCTTTCTTT
many | TRBJ2-7 | TRBV7-9 | TRBD1 | 16 | CASSLQGTGPSYEQYF | TGTGCCAGCAGCTTACAAGGGACAGGACCCTCCTACGAGCAGTACTTC
- | TRBJ2-7 | TRBV19 | - | 13 | CASSIGSSYEQYF | TGTGCCAGTAGTATTGGGAGCTCCTACGAGCAGTACTTC
- | TRBJ2-5 | TRBV3-1 | - | 12 | CASSHTGGTQYF | TGTGCCAGCAGCCATACGGGCGGGACCCAGTACTTC
many | TRBJ1-5 | TRBV5-4 | TRBD1 | 17 | CASSTRTGGGKNQPQHF | TGTGCCAGCAGCACCAGGACAGGGGGCGGAAAGAATCAGCCCCAGCATTTT
- | TRBJ2-7 | TRBV14 | TRBD1 | 17 | CASSPPGQGISPYEQYF | TGTGCCAGCAGCCCACCGGGACAGGGGATTAGCCCCTACGAGCAGTACTTC